This T cell receptor (beta chain) comes out of a study of blood T cell repertoires in COVID-19. This CDR3 region has 11 residues. Looked up from germline, CDR1 is SGHDT and CDR2 is YYEEEE. The V end lost 1 base, the J end lost 5 bases, and 4 bases lay between the germline ends. The method was immunoSEQ multiplex PCR; TCRdb's version includes in-frame clones alone and lacks a portion of them. The sample has 410,000 or so clones; about nine tenths are singletons. The sequenced sample consisted of peripheral blood. The genes are TRBV5-6 and TRBJ2-7; D is unresolved. The TCR was taken from a woman aged 40 to 50 with COVID-19, enrolled during active disease. Here the CDR3 reads CASSLLNEQYF. CDR3 DNA: TGTGCCAGCAGCTTGCTAAACGAGCAGTACTTC.